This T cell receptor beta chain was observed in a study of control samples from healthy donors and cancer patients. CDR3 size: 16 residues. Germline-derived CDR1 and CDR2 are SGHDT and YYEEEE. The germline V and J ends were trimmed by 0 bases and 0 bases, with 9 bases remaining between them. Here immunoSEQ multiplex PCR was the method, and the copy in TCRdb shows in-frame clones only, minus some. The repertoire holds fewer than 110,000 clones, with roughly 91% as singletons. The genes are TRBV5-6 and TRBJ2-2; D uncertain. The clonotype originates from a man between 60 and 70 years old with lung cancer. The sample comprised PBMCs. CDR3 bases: TGTGCCAGCAGCTTGGTCCTGGGCACGAACACCGGGGAGCTGTTTTTT. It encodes CASSLVLGTNTGELFF.